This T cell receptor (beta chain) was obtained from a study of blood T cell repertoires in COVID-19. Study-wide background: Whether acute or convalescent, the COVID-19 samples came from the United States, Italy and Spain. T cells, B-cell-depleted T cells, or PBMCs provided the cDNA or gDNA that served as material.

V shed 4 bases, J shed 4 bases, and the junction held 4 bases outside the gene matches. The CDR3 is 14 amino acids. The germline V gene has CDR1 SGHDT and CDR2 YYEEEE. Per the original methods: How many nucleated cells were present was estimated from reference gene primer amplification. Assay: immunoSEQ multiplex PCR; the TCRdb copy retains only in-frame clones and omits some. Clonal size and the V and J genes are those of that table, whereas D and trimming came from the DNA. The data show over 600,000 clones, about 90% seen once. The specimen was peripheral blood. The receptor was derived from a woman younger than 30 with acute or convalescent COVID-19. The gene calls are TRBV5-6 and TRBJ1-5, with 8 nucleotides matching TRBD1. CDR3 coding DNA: TGTGCCAGCAGCCGAGGGGACAGGAATCAGCCCCAGCATTTT. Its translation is CASSRGDRNQPQHF.